The 29 T cell receptor beta chains presented below share a single source sample, sequenced in a study of cytomegalovirus exposure and HLA in healthy donors. The study ran its PCR with 60 Vbeta and 13 Jbeta primers. Sequencing was performed with immunoSEQ multiplex PCR; in TCRdb, only in-frame clones are kept and a portion is missing. The sample yields about 180,000 clones, roughly 80% seen once. What was sequenced was PBMCs. Receptor source: a girl aged 10 to 17 in good health and CMV-seropositive.

This chain connects TRBV5-4 to TRBJ1-4; 7 positions match TRBD1. The CDR3 is made up of 15 amino acids. V shed 4 bases and J 7 bases; nucleotides not matched to a gene: 10. The germline V gene encodes CDR1 SGHNT and CDR2 YYREEE (reference sequence). CDR3 sequence reads: CASSPETGPSEKLFF. The CDR3 coding sequence is TGTGCCAGCAGCCCAGAGACAGGGCCGTCTGAAAAACTGTTTTTT.

This clone was detected once. This chain links TRBV19 with TRBJ2-3, with 11 bases fitting TRBD1. CDR3 length: 15 residues. V shed 7 bases, J shed 3 bases, and the junction held 6 bases outside the gene matches. From germline, CDR1 is LNHDA and CDR2 SQIVND (reference sequence). As DNA, the CDR3 is TGTGCCAGTATGTACGGACAGGGGGCTACAGATACGCAGTATTTT. Its protein is CASMYGQGATDTQYF.

The CDR3 spells CASAGQGSLYRNQPQHF. CDR3 sequence (DNA): TGTGCCAGCGCCGGACAGGGGTCACTCTATCGCAATCAGCCCCAGCATTTT. The chain carries TRBV5-8 and TRBJ1-5, with 9 positions matching TRBD1. V shed 7 bases, J shed 2 bases, and the junction held 13 bases outside the gene matches. Germline V CDR1 and CDR2: SGHTS, YDEGEE. CDR3 length equals 17 residues.

As to this clone: Different DNA sequences within this sample yield the same CDR3. The V gene is TRBV30, the J gene TRBJ2-7; possibly TRBD2 for D (5 bases). There are 13 residues in the CDR3. The V end was cut by 5 bases, the J end by 0 bases, with 11 bases between. CDR1 and CDR2 from the germline V gene are GTSNPN and SVGIG (reference sequence). The CDR3 coding sequence is TGTGCCTGGGAACGAGGGAGCTCCTACGAGCAGTACTTC. Amino acids: CAWERGSSYEQYF.

The chain carries TRBV4-1 and TRBJ2-1; TRBD2 aligns across 9 bases. After removal of 5 bases from V and 6 bases from J, the junction contained 11 bases not matched to a gene. This CDR3 region has 16 residues. Per germline, CDR1 MGHRA and CDR2 YSYEKL. The CDR3 here is CASSAPGTSKGNEQFF. For the CDR3, the DNA is TGCGCCAGCAGCGCACCCGGGACTAGCAAGGGCAATGAGCAGTTCTTC.

The V gene is TRBV5-6, the J gene TRBJ2-1; 8 positions agree with TRBD1. CDR3 length: 16 amino acids. J was trimmed by 3 bases and V by 3 bases; bases with no gene match: 8. The V gene's germline CDR1 is SGHDT and CDR2 YYEEEE. This chain's CDR3 is CASSWVDRVNYNEQFF. DNA for the CDR3: TGTGCCAGCAGCTGGGTGGACAGGGTCAACTACAATGAGCAGTTCTTC.

This chain joins TRBV7-2 and TRBJ2-1, with 13 bases lining up with TRBD2. Trimming took 5 bases from V and 9 from J; bases not matched to a gene: 10. The CDR3 has 16 residues. Germline CDR1 reads SGHTA; CDR2 reads FQGNSA. The CDR3 DNA is TGTGCCAGCAGCGCTCAGACTAGCGGGAGGTCCTTTGAGCAGTTCTTC. Protein sequence: CASSAQTSGRSFEQFF. The full variable domain, rest sourced from reference TRBV7-2 and TRBJ2-1, is GAGVSQSPSNKVTEKGKDVELRCDPISGHTALYWYRQSLGQGLEFLIYFQGNSAPDKSGLPSDRFSAERTGGSVSTLTIQRTQQEDSAVYLCASSAQTSGRSFEQFFGPGTRLTVL.

The chain carries TRBV9 and TRBJ2-1, with 7 bases identical to TRBD1. V shed 1 base, J shed 10 bases, and the junction held 17 bases outside the gene matches. This CDR3 comprises 17 residues. Germline CDR1 SGDLS, CDR2 YYNGEE. CDR3 protein: CASSVRGGVPFKKEQFF. For the CDR3, the DNA is TGTGCCAGCAGCGTACGAGGGGGCGTTCCCTTCAAAAAGGAGCAGTTCTTC.

J is TRBJ2-1 and V is TRBV21-1; no DNA check was done on the table's D call, TRBD1. TRBV21-1 is recorded as a pseudogene. CDR3 length equals 15 residues. This CDR3 is CASKGGQGSYNEQFF. CDR3 bases: TGTGCCAGCAAGGGGGGACAGGGTTCCTACAATGAGCAGTTCTTC.

V is TRBV11-2 and J is TRBJ1-2; 8 nucleotides line up with TRBD1. V dropped 5 bases and J dropped 5; count of bases not matched to a gene: 10. The CDR3 is 15 residues long. The germline CDR1 and CDR2 sequences are SGHAT and FQNNGV. The CDR3 here is CASSPGLGQAYGYTF. CDR3 nucleotides: TGTGCCAGCAGCCCCGGGCTGGGACAGGCTTATGGCTACACCTTC.

V and J are TRBV29-1 and TRBJ2-1; 7 bases map to TRBD2. The CDR3 is made up of 13 amino acids. The ends lost 4 bases at V and 6 bases at J; junction bases unmatched: 6. The germline V gene encodes CDR1 SQVTM and CDR2 ANQGSEA. CDR3 sequence reads: CSVVAGRINEQFF. The CDR3 coding sequence is TGCAGCGTTGTTGCCGGGAGGATCAATGAGCAGTTCTTC.

V and J are TRBV6-6 and TRBJ1-2; weak D call: TRBD1 (6 bases). The CDR3 is 15 residues long. Between the trimmed V and J ends, which lost 0 bases and 5 bases, there was a span of 13 bases. Germline V lookup: CDR1 MNHNY, CDR2 SVGAGI (reference sequence). This chain's CDR3 is CASSYSSSQGYGYTF. DNA for the CDR3: TGTGCCAGCAGTTACTCGAGTAGCCAGGGGTATGGCTACACCTTC.

The chain has TRBV4-2 and TRBJ2-1; 8 bases are shared with TRBD2. CDR3 size: 15 residues. Germline V lookup: CDR1 LGHNA, CDR2 YNFKEQ. After removal of 0 bases from V and 8 bases from J, the junction contained 6 bases not matched to a gene. CDR3 in amino acids: CASSQDPAGVDEQFF. CDR3 bases: TGTGCCAGCAGCCAAGATCCAGCGGGAGTAGATGAGCAGTTCTTC.

This chain joins TRBV2 and TRBJ1-2, with TRBD1 as a possible D gene (6 bases). V was shortened by 6 bases and J by 4 bases, with 18 bases between the two germline ends. Germline CDR1 reads SNHLY; CDR2 reads FYNNEI. The CDR3 loop spans 15 amino acids. CDR3 in amino acids: CASSVLPGQLYGYTF. CDR3 sequence (DNA): TGTGCCAGCAGCGTTCTTCCGGGACAACTCTATGGCTACACCTTC.

On this clone itself: At the DNA level, this CDR3 is encoded by other sequences in the same sample as well. The chain has TRBV5-1 and TRBJ1-5; D not certain. The CDR3 spans 13 residues. The V end lost 0 bases, the J end lost 4 bases, and 5 bases lay between the germline ends. Germline V CDR1 and CDR2: SGHRS, YFSETQ. The DNA for the CDR3 is TGCGCCAGCAGCTTGGCCGTAAATCAGCCCCAGCATTTT. Amino acid sequence: CASSLAVNQPQHF.

V usage is TRBV5-1 and J usage is TRBJ2-1; possible D gene TRBD1, 5 bases. Trimming stripped 5 bases from V and 4 bases from J, with 13 bases between. The CDR3 length is 14 residues. Germline values: CDR1 SGHRS, CDR2 YFSETQ. The CDR3: CASRIRAGYNEQFF. CDR3 DNA: TGCGCCAGCAGAATCAGGGCAGGGTACAATGAGCAGTTCTTC.

CDR3 region: CASSVDRGRVNSYEQYF. The CDR3 DNA follows: TGTGCCAGCAGTGTGGACAGGGGGCGGGTGAACTCCTACGAGCAGTACTTC. The rearrangement joins TRBV6-1 to TRBJ2-7; TRBD1 aligns across 11 bases. CDR3 length equals 17 residues. V lost 4 bases and J lost 0; bases outside the gene matches: 8. Germline CDR1 is MNHNS and CDR2 is SASEGT.

The chain recombines TRBV5-6 with TRBJ2-7; 7 bases agree with TRBD2. The germline CDR1 and CDR2 sequences are SGHDT and YYEEEE. This CDR3 is 14 amino acids long. J gave up 7 bases and V 0 bases, and 7 bases lay outside the gene matches. The CDR3 DNA follows: TGTGCCAGCAGCTTGGGGGCGGGAGCAGGGGAGCAGTACTTC. Its protein product is CASSLGAGAGEQYF.

In regard to this clone: Other DNA sequences in the sample encode the same CDR3. V and J are TRBV5-1 and TRBJ2-3; 10 bases match TRBD1. Germline lookup yields CDR1 SGHRS and CDR2 YFSETQ. V dropped 4 bases and J dropped 4; count of bases not matched to a gene: 3. The CDR3 has 14 residues. This chain's CDR3 is CASSPGQGADTQYF. In DNA, the CDR3 is TGCGCCAGCAGCCCAGGACAGGGGGCAGATACGCAGTATTTT.

The gene calls are TRBV19 and TRBJ1-1; 9 bases map to TRBD1. The length of the CDR3 is 15 residues. Losses at the gene ends were 4 bases for V and 0 bases for J; bases not matched to a gene: 3. Germline V gene sequence: CDR1 LNHDA, CDR2 SQIVND (reference sequence). The CDR3 DNA follows: TGTGCCAGTAGTAGAGGGACAGGGATGAACACTGAAGCTTTCTTT. It yields the protein CASSRGTGMNTEAFF.

This sequence joins TRBV25-1 and TRBJ1-3; the D is unclear. This CDR3 spans 14 amino acids. The germline V and J ends were trimmed by 3 bases and 4 bases, with 10 bases remaining between them. Per the germline V gene, CDR1 is MGHDK and CDR2 is SYGVNS. CDR3: CASSDPSSGNTIYF. Here the CDR3 DNA reads TGTGCCAGCAGTGATCCCTCCTCGGGAAACACCATATATTTT.

V and J are TRBV7-9 and TRBJ2-7, with D possibly TRBD1 on 5 matching bases. Germline V gives CDR1 SEHNR, CDR2 FQNEAQ (reference sequence). Trimming removed 1 base at V and 2 bases at J, with 9 bases between. The CDR3 has 14 residues. In DNA form, the CDR3 reads TGTGCCAGCAGCTTAGTCGGACACCCCTACGAGCAGTACTTC. Protein sequence: CASSLVGHPYEQYF.

For the CDR3, the DNA is TGTGCCAGCAGCTTAGCGAAAGGGGCAAACACTGAAGCTTTCTTT. Residues: CASSLAKGANTEAFF. The chain is built from TRBV7-9 and TRBJ1-1; a weak D match, TRBD1 (5 bases). V was cut by 0 bases and J by 2 bases, with 10 bases left in between. The germline V gene encodes CDR1 SEHNR and CDR2 FQNEAQ (reference sequence). This CDR3 is 15 amino acids long.

The CDR3 sequence is CASSQPTGLAHEQFF. The DNA of the CDR3 is TGTGCCAGCAGCCAACCGACGGGACTAGCCCATGAGCAGTTCTTC. The V and J genes are TRBV4-2 and TRBJ2-1, with TRBD2 identical over 9 bases. Germline CDR1 reads LGHNA; CDR2 reads YNFKEQ. The CDR3 spans 15 residues. V shed 2 bases, J shed 8 bases, and the junction held 7 bases outside the gene matches.

The genes are TRBV7-9 and TRBJ1-3; no clear D gene. From germline, CDR1 is SEHNR and CDR2 FQNEAQ (reference sequence). V was clipped by 3 bases and J by 0 bases, with 15 bases between them. The CDR3 is 17 amino acids. Here the CDR3 DNA reads TGTGCCAGCAGCTTGATGCCCGGGTTGGGCTCTGGAAACACCATATATTTT. It encodes CASSLMPGLGSGNTIYF. Based on the CDR3 plus reference TRBV7-9 and TRBJ1-3, the full variable domain is DTGVSQNPRHKITKRGQNVTFRCDPISEHNRLYWYRQTLGQGPEFLTYFQNEAQLEKSRLLSDRFSAERPKGSFSTLEIQRTEQGDSAMYLCASSLMPGLGSGNTIYFGEGSWLTVV.

V gene TRBV7-9 combines with J gene TRBJ1-1; D gene uncertain. Trimming left V 4 bases short and J 2 bases short, with 11 bases between. Germline-derived CDR1 and CDR2 are SEHNR and FQNEAQ (reference sequence). The CDR3 loop spans 14 amino acids. CDR3 nucleotide sequence: TGTGCCAGCAGCTCTCCGGGAGGTAACACTGAAGCTTTCTTT. Amino acid sequence: CASSSPGGNTEAFF.

This clone was found once. V and J are TRBV5-5 and TRBJ1-4; weak D call: TRBD1 (5 bases). Trimming shortened V by 0 bases and J by 8 bases, and 8 bases separated the two germline ends. Germline CDR1 reads SGHKS; CDR2 reads YYEKEE (reference sequence). The CDR3 spans 13 residues. The CDR3 region is CASSLGTMEKLFF. CDR3 nucleotide sequence: TGTGCCAGCAGCTTGGGGACAATGGAAAAACTGTTTTTT.

For this clone: A junction boundary mismatches the germline segment, possibly from a read error. CDR3 nucleotide sequence: TGTGCCAGCAGTTATACTAGCGGGAGGGACTGGGAGCAGCTCTTC. It yields the protein CASSYTSGRDWEQLF. The chain has TRBV6-5 and TRBJ2-1, with TRBD2 matching 13 bases. In germline, CDR1 is MNHEY, CDR2 SVGAGI. The CDR3 is 15 amino acids.

The V gene is TRBV5-8, the J gene TRBJ1-5, with TRBD1 identical over 7 bases. Per germline, CDR1 SGHTS and CDR2 YDEGEE. V was clipped by 4 bases and J by 0 bases; unmatched bases: 10. The length of the CDR3 is 17 residues. This CDR3 reads CASSLPRTGLSNQPQHF. The CDR3 DNA is TGTGCCAGCAGCCTTCCCCGGACAGGTCTTAGCAATCAGCCCCAGCATTTT.